This T cell receptor beta chain came from a study of PD-1 blockade in classical Hodgkin lymphoma. Turning to this clone: The antigen is unknown.

CDR1 and CDR2 (germline): SGHTA, FQGNSA. This CDR3 contains 17 residues. V lost 5 bases, J lost 6 bases, and 13 bases stayed unmatched. As for time point: cycle 4 day 1 (C4D1), after less than 7 weeks of nivolumab. Relapse was seen in all patients after autologous stem cell transplantation, and brentuximab vedotin exposure was variable. The best responses consisted of complete response, partial response or progressive disease. Overall study results and limits: Lower baseline TCR diversity marked trial partial responders and progressors. Significantly greater TCR diversity emerged by C4D1 in CD4+ cells but not CD8+ cells. Healthy donors were reported to have higher baseline TCR diversity than newly diagnosed patients.

The repertoire was sequenced with immunoSEQ multiplex PCR; TCRdb's copy has only in-frame clones and lacks some. The profile shows 100,000 or so clones, about 92% of them singletons. The TCR was taken from a human donor with classical Hodgkin lymphoma. The gene calls are TRBV7-2 and TRBJ2-2, with TRBD2 identical over 9 bases. The sequences come from peripheral blood mononuclear cells (PBMCs), collected before the fourth cycle of nivolumab. The CDR3 sequence is CASSARKREEVPGELFF. The CDR3, as DNA: TGTGCCAGCAGCGCCAGGAAGCGGGAGGAAGTTCCCGGGGAGCTGTTTTTT.